One sample yielded the 27 T cell receptor beta chains listed below, sequenced in a study of blood T cell repertoires in COVID-19. The repertoire was sequenced with immunoSEQ multiplex PCR; TCRdb's copy has only in-frame clones and lacks some. The sample consists of around 76,000 clones, around 80% of them appearing once. Sequenced sample: peripheral blood. These TCRs come from a man aged 45-65 years with COVID-19, enrolled during active disease.

V gene TRBV3-1 (or the pseudogene TRBV3-2) combines with J gene TRBJ1-5; 9 bases agree with TRBD1. The V and J ends lost 1 base and 6 bases, in that order; junction bases with no gene match: 1. The CDR3 length is 14 residues. Germline lookup yields CDR1 LGHDT and CDR2 YNNKEL (reference sequence). The CDR3 DNA reads as TGTGCCAGCAGCCAAGGGACAGGGGCTCAGCCCCAGCATTTT. This gives the protein CASSQGTGAQPQHF.

The rearrangement uses TRBV6-5 and TRBJ1-1; D perhaps matches TRBD1 (6 bases). The length of the CDR3 is 13 residues. The V gene's germline CDR1 is MNHEY and CDR2 SVGAGI. The ends were cut back, 7 bases at V and 0 bases at J, with 9 bases in the middle. The CDR3: CASKGGMNTEAFF. The CDR3 coding sequence is TGTGCCAGCAAGGGGGGGATGAACACTGAAGCTTTCTTT.

The chain carries TRBV19 and TRBJ2-7; 11 bases map to TRBD1. Germline CDR1 reads LNHDA; CDR2 reads SQIVND (reference sequence). This CDR3 contains 15 residues. Trimming removed 6 bases from V and 3 bases from J; junction bases left unmatched: 7. CDR3 region: CASSLPGQGVYEQYF. The CDR3 DNA sequence: TGTGCCAGTAGCCTTCCGGGACAGGGGGTCTACGAGCAGTACTTC. The full variable domain, rest sourced from reference TRBV19 and TRBJ2-7, is DGGITQSPKYLFRKEGQNVTLSCEQNLNHDAMYWYRQDPGQGLRLIYYSQIVNDFQKGDIAEGYSVSREKKESFPLTVTSAQKNPTAFYLCASSLPGQGVYEQYFGPGTRLTVT.

The gene calls are TRBV9 and TRBJ1-2; D is perhaps TRBD1 (5 bases). The germline gives CDR1 SGDLS, CDR2 YYNGEE. Trimming cost V 1 base and J 6 bases, with 10 bases left between them. This CDR3 comprises 13 residues. The CDR3 loop reads CASSVIVGDGYTF. Here the CDR3 DNA reads TGTGCCAGCAGCGTAATTGTAGGGGATGGCTACACCTTC.

The V gene is TRBV7-6, the J gene TRBJ1-4; no definite D call. The CDR3 length is 15 residues. V lost 5 bases, J lost 5 bases, and 15 bases lay in between. CDR1 SGHVS and CDR2 FNYEAQ come from the germline V gene. CDR3 loop: CASSPTLSLNEKLFF. The CDR3 DNA reads TGTGCCAGCAGCCCCACCCTGAGCTTGAATGAAAAACTGTTTTTT. Full variable domain (remainder filled in from reference TRBV7-6 and TRBJ1-4): GAGVSQSPRYKVTKRGQDVALRCDPISGHVSLYWYRQALGQGPEFLTYFNYEAQQDKSGLPNDRFSAERPEGSISTLTIQRTEQRDSAMYRCASSPTLSLNEKLFFGSGTQLSVL.

The chain is built from TRBV7-8 and TRBJ1-3; D not resolved. Germline-derived CDR1 and CDR2 are SGHVS and FQNEAQ. V dropped 6 bases and J dropped 0 bases, with 9 bases sitting between them. This CDR3 has 14 residues. DNA of the CDR3: TGTGCCAGCAGTCAGGCTCTCTCTGGAAACACCATATATTTT. It specifies CASSQALSGNTIYF.

The chain carries TRBV6-5 and TRBJ1-1; unclear D gene. This CDR3 has 12 amino acids. Per germline, CDR1 MNHEY and CDR2 SVGAGI. V shed 6 bases and J shed 2 bases, with 7 bases lying between them. CDR3 DNA: TGTGCCAGCAGCCATCCCAACACTGAAGCTTTCTTT. It translates to CASSHPNTEAFF.

Of note for this clone: In the same sample, other DNA sequences code for this CDR3. The chain couples TRBV2 to TRBJ2-7; 13 bases fit TRBD2. Germline V gene data show CDR1 as SNHLY and CDR2 as FYNNEI. This CDR3 is built from 14 residues. Trimming at V came to 4 bases and at J to 4 bases, leaving 1 base not matched to a gene. The CDR3 DNA sequence: TGTGCCAGCAGTGGACTAGCGGGAGGTTACGAGCAGTACTTC. It is translated as CASSGLAGGYEQYF.

This clone was picked up one time. V is TRBV7-2 and J is TRBJ2-1; 7 bases fit TRBD2. CDR1 SGHTA and CDR2 FQGNSA come from the germline V gene. The ends lost 0 bases at V and 5 bases at J; junction bases unmatched: 1. CDR3 length: 14 amino acids. The CDR3: CASSLAGLNNEQFF. The CDR3 nucleotides read TGTGCCAGCAGCTTAGCGGGACTAAACAATGAGCAGTTCTTC. The full variable domain, completed using reference TRBV7-2 and TRBJ2-1, is GAGVSQSPSNKVTEKGKDVELRCDPISGHTALYWYRQSLGQGLEFLIYFQGNSAPDKSGLPSDRFSAERTGGSVSTLTIQRTQQEDSAVYLCASSLAGLNNEQFFGPGTRLTVL.

This clone was observed a handful of times. V usage is TRBV6-5 and J usage is TRBJ1-4, with TRBD1 identical over 7 bases. This CDR3 has 16 amino acids. With V trimmed by 0 bases and J by 8 bases, 9 bases remained unmatched. Germline values: CDR1 MNHEY, CDR2 SVGAGI. The CDR3 loop reads CASSYSGQERREKLFF. In DNA, the CDR3 is TGTGCCAGCAGTTACTCTGGACAGGAAAGGAGGGAAAAACTGTTTTTT.

The chain is built from TRBV4-1 and TRBJ1-5; 7 positions match TRBD1. CDR3 length: 16 residues. The ends lost 0 bases at V and 5 bases at J; junction bases unmatched: 7. Germline CDR1 MGHRA, CDR2 YSYEKL. CDR3 sequence reads: CASSQDREGAYQPQHF. The CDR3 bases are TGCGCCAGCAGCCAAGATAGAGAGGGGGCTTATCAGCCCCAGCATTTT.

The CDR3 spells CASSQVGGTNTEAFF. The CDR3 DNA follows: TGTGCCAGCAGCCAAGTCGGGGGAACGAACACTGAAGCTTTCTTT. V is TRBV4-2 and J is TRBJ1-1; possible D gene TRBD1, 5 bases. Deletions cut 1 base from V and 1 base from J, with 10 bases between. Germline V CDR1 and CDR2: LGHNA, YNFKEQ. This CDR3 spans 15 amino acids.

CDR3 bases: TGTGCCAGCAGCTTGTCCCTCTTATTAGCCAAAAACATTCAGTACTTC. It specifies CASSLSLLLAKNIQYF. This chain connects TRBV5-8 to TRBJ2-4; D remains unclear. Trimming removed 1 base from V and 0 bases from J, with 11 bases in between. The CDR3 length is 16 residues. Germline V gene sequence: CDR1 SGHTS, CDR2 YDEGEE.

The chain employs TRBV5-4 and TRBJ2-3; D may be TRBD2 (5 bases). CDR3 length: 17 residues. Per the germline V gene, CDR1 is SGHNT and CDR2 is YYREEE (reference sequence). Deletions cut 2 bases from V and 0 bases from J, with 16 bases between. The CDR3 DNA is TGTGCCAGCAGCTTCGACCTAAGGACTGCTAGCACAGATACGCAGTATTTT. Amino acids: CASSFDLRTASTDTQYF.

This sequence joins TRBV5-4 and TRBJ2-5, with 10 bases identical to TRBD2. V lost 5 bases and J lost 2; bases outside the gene matches: 9. Germline CDR1 and CDR2: SGHNT and YYREEE (reference sequence). This CDR3 is built from 16 residues. CDR3 in amino acids: CASRNEAGGLQETQYF. The CDR3 DNA reads as TGTGCCAGCAGGAACGAAGCGGGAGGGCTGCAAGAGACCCAGTACTTC.

This clone is a singleton in its sample. The genes are TRBV7-9 and TRBJ1-1, with D possibly being TRBD1 (5 bases). Trimming took off 3 bases at V and 4 bases at J, with 15 bases between the two ends. The CDR3 is 15 amino acids. Germline V gene lookup returns CDR1 SEHNR and CDR2 FQNEAQ (reference sequence). The CDR3 loop reads CASSLQGYSATEAFF. CDR3 in DNA: TGTGCCAGCAGCTTGCAGGGTTATTCGGCCACTGAAGCTTTCTTT.

This clone showed up just once. V is TRBV19 and J is TRBJ1-5; no clear D. The CDR3 consists of 12 residues. Germline V gives CDR1 LNHDA, CDR2 SQIVND (reference sequence). The V end was cut by 7 bases, the J end by 4 bases, with 8 bases between. The CDR3 protein is CASNRVNQPQHF. Written as DNA, the CDR3 is TGTGCCAGTAACCGAGTTAATCAGCCCCAGCATTTT.

This chain connects TRBV10-1 to TRBJ2-3, with 8 bases that match TRBD1. J gave up 6 bases and V 0 bases, and 8 bases lay outside the gene matches. The CDR3 is 16 residues long. Per germline, CDR1 WNHNN and CDR2 SYGVQD (reference sequence). CDR3 protein: CASSESRTGSYDTQYF. CDR3 nucleotides: TGCGCCAGCAGTGAGTCCAGGACAGGGTCGTACGATACGCAGTATTTT.

This clone was seen more than once but under ten times. The genes are TRBV10-3 and TRBJ1-3; tentatively, D is TRBD1 (6 bases). This CDR3 has 15 residues. With 5 bases removed from V and 4 bases from J, the gap between germline ends came to 15 bases. Germline V gene sequence: CDR1 ENHRY, CDR2 SYGVKD. The CDR3 DNA sequence: TGTGCCATCAGTCTTAGGGGGACCACAGGAAACACCATATATTTT. Encoded protein: CAISLRGTTGNTIYF.

This rearrangement joins TRBV7-3 to TRBJ2-1; 7 nucleotides agree with TRBD2. Germline values: CDR1 SGHTA, CDR2 FQGTGA. V lost 0 bases, J lost 9 bases, and 11 bases stayed unmatched. This CDR3 has 16 residues. Written as DNA, the CDR3 is TGTGCCAGCAGCTTAACCACTAGCGCCCGGGTTAGTGAGCAGTTCTTC. This encodes CASSLTTSARVSEQFF.

This chain links TRBV9 with TRBJ2-7, with a weak D call TRBD1 (6 bases). V was shortened by 3 bases and J by 3 bases, with 13 bases between the two germline ends. Looked up from germline, CDR1 is SGDLS and CDR2 is YYNGEE. This CDR3 comprises 14 residues. The CDR3 region is CASSAREGGYEQYF. For the CDR3, the DNA is TGTGCCAGCAGCGCGCGAGAAGGGGGCTACGAGCAGTACTTC.

The CDR3 region is CSARQDEQYF. CDR3 nucleotides: TGCAGTGCCAGGCAAGACGAGCAGTACTTC. The V gene is TRBV20-1, the J gene TRBJ2-7; D not resolved. The V end lost 6 bases, the J end lost 5 bases, and 8 bases lay between the germline ends. The CDR3 spans 10 residues. The germline V gene has CDR1 DFQATT and CDR2 SNEGSKA (reference sequence).

The chain has TRBV5-1 and TRBJ2-7; 7 bases align to TRBD2. There are 12 residues in the CDR3. V gave up 0 bases and J gave up 7 bases; unmatched junction bases: 1. CDR1 is SGHRS and CDR2 is YFSETQ in the germline V gene. The CDR3 DNA follows: TGCGCCAGCAGCTTGGGCGGGGGAGAGCAGTACTTC. It specifies CASSLGGGEQYF.

The V gene is TRBV2, the J gene TRBJ2-7; TRBD2 agrees at 12 bases. Per the germline V gene, CDR1 is SNHLY and CDR2 is FYNNEI. This CDR3 spans 13 amino acids. Trimming removed 6 bases from V and 9 bases from J; junction bases left unmatched: 6. As DNA, the CDR3 is TGTGCCAGCAGAGCCGGACTAGCGGGAAGGCAGTACTTC. Protein: CASRAGLAGRQYF. Full variable domain (remainder filled in from reference TRBV2 and TRBJ2-7): EPEVTQTPSHQVTQMGQEVILRCVPISNHLYFYWYRQILGQKVEFLVSFYNNEISEKSEIFDDQFSVERPDGSNFTLKIRSTKLEDSAMYFCASRAGLAGRQYFGPGTRLTVT.

The chain uses TRBV28 and TRBJ2-6; D is perhaps TRBD1 (5 bases). The CDR3 spans 15 residues. The germline V gene has CDR1 MDHEN and CDR2 SYDVKM. Trimming shortened V by 5 bases and J by 4 bases, and 12 bases separated the two germline ends. This chain's CDR3 is CASSQTAWGANVLTF. The CDR3, as DNA: TGTGCCAGCAGTCAGACAGCTTGGGGGGCCAACGTCCTGACTTTC.

The table lists this clone with a count of one. The chain employs TRBV20-1 and TRBJ2-7; TRBD2 is a possible D gene (5 bases). Germline CDR1 is DFQATT and CDR2 is SNEGSKA (reference sequence). The V gene lost 4 bases and the J gene lost 7 bases, with 17 bases spanning the gap. The CDR3 runs 13 residues. CDR3: CSATEGILREQYF. As DNA, the CDR3 is TGCAGTGCTACTGAGGGCATCCTTCGGGAGCAGTACTTC.

The J gene is TRBJ2-7, the V gene TRBV28; possible D gene TRBD2, 6 bases. V was pared by 3 bases and J by 2 bases, with 8 bases between. CDR1 is MDHEN and CDR2 is SYDVKM in the germline V gene. The CDR3 has 13 amino acids. CDR3 coding DNA: TGTGCCAGCAGTTTGGGGGGTCCCTACGAGCAGTACTTC. Amino acids: CASSLGGPYEQYF.